This T cell receptor beta chain was identified during a study of shared clonotypes between healthy human individuals. Study observations and caveats: Incompleteness in sorted-subset sequencing, despite large depth, was shown by rarefaction. Among donors, sharing of clonotypes was expected to be affected by sequencing depth.

In replicate PCRs of sorted subsets, roughly 200 ng DNA, about 29,000 T cell genomes, was used. Clones were sequenced by immunoSEQ multiplex PCR, and TCRdb holds only the in-frame ones, with some missing. The sample has around 2.5 million clones; under 95% are singletons. A word on this clone: Its cognate antigen is unknown.

Sequencing used naive CD4+ T cells from PBMCs. Subset reported: CD45RA+ positively selected. The clonotype originates from a man aged 18 to 35 in good health. Some clones in this sample may be carry-over from other donors' samples.

The CDR3 reads CASRNRGSGTGYNEKLFF. Here the CDR3 DNA reads TGTGCCAGCAGGAACAGAGGAAGCGGGACAGGGTATAATGAAAAACTGTTTTTT. The chain combines TRBV28 with TRBJ1-4, with 9 bases that match TRBD1. Germline lookup yields CDR1 MDHEN and CDR2 SYDVKM. This CDR3 is 18 amino acids long. V lost 6 bases to trimming and J lost 4 bases; unmatched junction nucleotides: 15.